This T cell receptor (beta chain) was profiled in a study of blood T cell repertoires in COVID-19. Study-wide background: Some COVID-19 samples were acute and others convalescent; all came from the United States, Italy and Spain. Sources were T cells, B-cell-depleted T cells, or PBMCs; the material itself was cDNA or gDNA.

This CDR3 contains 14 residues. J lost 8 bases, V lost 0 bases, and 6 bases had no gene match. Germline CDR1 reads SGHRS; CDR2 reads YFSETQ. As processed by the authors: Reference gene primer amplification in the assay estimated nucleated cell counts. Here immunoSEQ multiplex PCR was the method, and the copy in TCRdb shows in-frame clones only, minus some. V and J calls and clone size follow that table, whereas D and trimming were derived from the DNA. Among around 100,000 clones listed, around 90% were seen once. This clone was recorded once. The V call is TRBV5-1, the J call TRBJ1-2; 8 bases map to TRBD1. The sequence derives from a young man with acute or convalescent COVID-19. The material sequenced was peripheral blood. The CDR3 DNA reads TGCGCCAGCAGCTTGGCGGTTACAGGGGGAGGCTACACCTTC. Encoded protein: CASSLAVTGGGYTF.